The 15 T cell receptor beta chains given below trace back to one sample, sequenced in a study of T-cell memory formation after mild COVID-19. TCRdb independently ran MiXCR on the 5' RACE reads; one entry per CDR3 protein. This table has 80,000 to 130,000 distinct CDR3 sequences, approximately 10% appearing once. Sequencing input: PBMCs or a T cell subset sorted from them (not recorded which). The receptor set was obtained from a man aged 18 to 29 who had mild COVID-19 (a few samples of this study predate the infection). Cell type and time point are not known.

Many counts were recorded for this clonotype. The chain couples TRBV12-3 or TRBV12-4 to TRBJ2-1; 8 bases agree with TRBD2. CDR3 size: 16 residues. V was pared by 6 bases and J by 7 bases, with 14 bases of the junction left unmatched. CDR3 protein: CASSPPSGGGQNEQFF. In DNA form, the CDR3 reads TGTGCCAGCAGCCCCCCGTCGGGGGGGGGCCAGAATGAGCAGTTCTTC.

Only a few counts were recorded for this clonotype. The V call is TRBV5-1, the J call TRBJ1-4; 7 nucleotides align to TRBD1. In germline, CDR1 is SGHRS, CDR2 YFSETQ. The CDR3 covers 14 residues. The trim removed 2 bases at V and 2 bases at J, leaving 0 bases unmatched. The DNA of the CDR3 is TGCGCCAGCAGCTTCAGGGGGACTAATGAAAAACTGTTTTTT. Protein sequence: CASSFRGTNEKLFF.

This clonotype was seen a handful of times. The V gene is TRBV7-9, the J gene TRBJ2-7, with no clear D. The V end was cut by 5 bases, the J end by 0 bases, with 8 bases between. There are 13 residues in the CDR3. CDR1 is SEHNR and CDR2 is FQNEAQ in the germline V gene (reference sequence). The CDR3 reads CASSPGRSYEQYV. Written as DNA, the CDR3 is TGTGCCAGCAGCCCGGGCCGCTCCTACGAGCAGTACGTC.

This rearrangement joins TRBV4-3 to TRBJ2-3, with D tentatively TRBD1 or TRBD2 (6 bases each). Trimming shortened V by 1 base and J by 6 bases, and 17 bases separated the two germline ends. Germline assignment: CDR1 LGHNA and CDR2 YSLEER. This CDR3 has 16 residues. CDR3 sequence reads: CASSQGETGAFDTQYF. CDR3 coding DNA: TGCGCCAGCAGCCAAGGGGAGACGGGGGCATTCGATACGCAGTATTTT.

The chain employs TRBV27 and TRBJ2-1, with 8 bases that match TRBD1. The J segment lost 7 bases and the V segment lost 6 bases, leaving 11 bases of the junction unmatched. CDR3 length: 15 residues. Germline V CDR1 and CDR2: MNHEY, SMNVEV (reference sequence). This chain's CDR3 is CASRFSTGAANEQFF. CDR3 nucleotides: TGTGCCAGCAGATTTTCGACAGGGGCCGCGAATGAGCAGTTCTTC.

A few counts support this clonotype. As DNA, the CDR3 is TGTGCCAGCAGTTACAGGTCTAATCAGCCCCAGCATTTT. Its protein is CASSYRSNQPQHF. The J gene is TRBJ1-5, the V gene TRBV5-5; D is possibly TRBD1 (5 bases). Germline loops: CDR1 SGHKS, CDR2 YYEKEE (reference sequence). V gave up 5 bases and J gave up 4 bases, with 10 bases separating them. The CDR3 extends over 13 amino acids. Full variable domain (remainder filled in from reference TRBV5-5 and TRBJ1-5): DAGVTQSPTHLIKTRGQQVTLRCSPISGHKSVSWYQQVLGQGPQFIFQYYEKEERGRGNFPDRFSARQFPNYSSELNVNALLLGDSALYLCASSYRSNQPQHFGDGTRLSIL.

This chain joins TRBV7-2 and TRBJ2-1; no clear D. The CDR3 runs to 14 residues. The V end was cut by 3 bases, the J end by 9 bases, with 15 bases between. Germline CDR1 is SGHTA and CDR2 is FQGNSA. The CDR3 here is CASSFRTRQSEQFF. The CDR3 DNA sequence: TGTGCCAGCAGCTTCCGTACTCGGCAAAGTGAGCAGTTCTTC.

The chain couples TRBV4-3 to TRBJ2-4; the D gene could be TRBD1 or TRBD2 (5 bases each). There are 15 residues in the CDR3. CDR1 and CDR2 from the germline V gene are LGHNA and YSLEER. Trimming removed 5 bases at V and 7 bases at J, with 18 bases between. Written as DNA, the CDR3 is TGCGCCAGCAGCTTGGGGCTTCACGGCGGGAACATTCAGTACTTC. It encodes CASSLGLHGGNIQYF.

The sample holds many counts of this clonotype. Here the CDR3 DNA reads TGCGCCAGCAGCCTGGGACAGGGGGCACGTAACTATGGCTACACCTTC. As protein: CASSLGQGARNYGYTF. The rearrangement joins TRBV4-1 to TRBJ1-2, with 12 bases fitting TRBD1. Germline loops: CDR1 MGHRA, CDR2 YSYEKL. This CDR3 contains 16 residues. Trimming took 4 bases from V and 1 from J; bases not matched to a gene: 4.

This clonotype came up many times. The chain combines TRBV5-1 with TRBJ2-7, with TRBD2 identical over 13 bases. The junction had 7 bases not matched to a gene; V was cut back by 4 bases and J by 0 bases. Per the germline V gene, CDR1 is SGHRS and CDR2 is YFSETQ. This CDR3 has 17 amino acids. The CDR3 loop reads CASSPIGTSGVSYEQYF. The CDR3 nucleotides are TGCGCCAGCAGCCCCATCGGGACTAGCGGGGTCTCCTACGAGCAGTACTTC.

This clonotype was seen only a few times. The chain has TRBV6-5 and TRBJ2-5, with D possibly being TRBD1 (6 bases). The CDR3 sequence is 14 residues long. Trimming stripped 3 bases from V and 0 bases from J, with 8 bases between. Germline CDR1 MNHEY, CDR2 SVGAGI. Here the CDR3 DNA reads TGTGCCAGCAGTTATTACAGGGACCAAGAGACCCAGTACTTC. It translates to CASSYYRDQETQYF.

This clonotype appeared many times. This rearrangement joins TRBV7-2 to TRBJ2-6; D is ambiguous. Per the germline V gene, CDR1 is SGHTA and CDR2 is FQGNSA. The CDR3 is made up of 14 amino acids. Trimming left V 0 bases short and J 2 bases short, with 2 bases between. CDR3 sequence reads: CASSLAAGANVLTF. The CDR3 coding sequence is TGTGCCAGCAGCTTAGCGGCTGGGGCCAACGTCCTGACTTTC.

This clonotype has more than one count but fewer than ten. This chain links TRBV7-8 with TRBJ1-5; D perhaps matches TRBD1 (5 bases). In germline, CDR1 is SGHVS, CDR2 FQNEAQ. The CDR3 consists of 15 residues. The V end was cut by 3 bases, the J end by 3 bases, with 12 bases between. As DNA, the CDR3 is TGTGCCAGCAGCTTTAGGGGCAGTGTCAATCAGCCCCAGCATTTT. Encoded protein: CASSFRGSVNQPQHF.

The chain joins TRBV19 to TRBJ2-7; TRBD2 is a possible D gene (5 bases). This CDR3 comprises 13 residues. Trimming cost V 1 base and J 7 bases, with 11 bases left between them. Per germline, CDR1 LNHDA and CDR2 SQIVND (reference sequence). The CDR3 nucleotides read TGTGCCAGTAGTATAGGCCTAACGGGAGAGCAGTACTTC. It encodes CASSIGLTGEQYF.

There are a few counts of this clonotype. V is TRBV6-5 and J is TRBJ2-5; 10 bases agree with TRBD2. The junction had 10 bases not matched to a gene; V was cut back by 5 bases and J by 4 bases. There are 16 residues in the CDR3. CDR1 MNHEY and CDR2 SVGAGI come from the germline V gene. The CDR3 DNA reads TGTGCCAGCAGTCCGAGACCTGTAGCGGGGGGAGAGACCCAGTACTTC. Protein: CASSPRPVAGGETQYF.